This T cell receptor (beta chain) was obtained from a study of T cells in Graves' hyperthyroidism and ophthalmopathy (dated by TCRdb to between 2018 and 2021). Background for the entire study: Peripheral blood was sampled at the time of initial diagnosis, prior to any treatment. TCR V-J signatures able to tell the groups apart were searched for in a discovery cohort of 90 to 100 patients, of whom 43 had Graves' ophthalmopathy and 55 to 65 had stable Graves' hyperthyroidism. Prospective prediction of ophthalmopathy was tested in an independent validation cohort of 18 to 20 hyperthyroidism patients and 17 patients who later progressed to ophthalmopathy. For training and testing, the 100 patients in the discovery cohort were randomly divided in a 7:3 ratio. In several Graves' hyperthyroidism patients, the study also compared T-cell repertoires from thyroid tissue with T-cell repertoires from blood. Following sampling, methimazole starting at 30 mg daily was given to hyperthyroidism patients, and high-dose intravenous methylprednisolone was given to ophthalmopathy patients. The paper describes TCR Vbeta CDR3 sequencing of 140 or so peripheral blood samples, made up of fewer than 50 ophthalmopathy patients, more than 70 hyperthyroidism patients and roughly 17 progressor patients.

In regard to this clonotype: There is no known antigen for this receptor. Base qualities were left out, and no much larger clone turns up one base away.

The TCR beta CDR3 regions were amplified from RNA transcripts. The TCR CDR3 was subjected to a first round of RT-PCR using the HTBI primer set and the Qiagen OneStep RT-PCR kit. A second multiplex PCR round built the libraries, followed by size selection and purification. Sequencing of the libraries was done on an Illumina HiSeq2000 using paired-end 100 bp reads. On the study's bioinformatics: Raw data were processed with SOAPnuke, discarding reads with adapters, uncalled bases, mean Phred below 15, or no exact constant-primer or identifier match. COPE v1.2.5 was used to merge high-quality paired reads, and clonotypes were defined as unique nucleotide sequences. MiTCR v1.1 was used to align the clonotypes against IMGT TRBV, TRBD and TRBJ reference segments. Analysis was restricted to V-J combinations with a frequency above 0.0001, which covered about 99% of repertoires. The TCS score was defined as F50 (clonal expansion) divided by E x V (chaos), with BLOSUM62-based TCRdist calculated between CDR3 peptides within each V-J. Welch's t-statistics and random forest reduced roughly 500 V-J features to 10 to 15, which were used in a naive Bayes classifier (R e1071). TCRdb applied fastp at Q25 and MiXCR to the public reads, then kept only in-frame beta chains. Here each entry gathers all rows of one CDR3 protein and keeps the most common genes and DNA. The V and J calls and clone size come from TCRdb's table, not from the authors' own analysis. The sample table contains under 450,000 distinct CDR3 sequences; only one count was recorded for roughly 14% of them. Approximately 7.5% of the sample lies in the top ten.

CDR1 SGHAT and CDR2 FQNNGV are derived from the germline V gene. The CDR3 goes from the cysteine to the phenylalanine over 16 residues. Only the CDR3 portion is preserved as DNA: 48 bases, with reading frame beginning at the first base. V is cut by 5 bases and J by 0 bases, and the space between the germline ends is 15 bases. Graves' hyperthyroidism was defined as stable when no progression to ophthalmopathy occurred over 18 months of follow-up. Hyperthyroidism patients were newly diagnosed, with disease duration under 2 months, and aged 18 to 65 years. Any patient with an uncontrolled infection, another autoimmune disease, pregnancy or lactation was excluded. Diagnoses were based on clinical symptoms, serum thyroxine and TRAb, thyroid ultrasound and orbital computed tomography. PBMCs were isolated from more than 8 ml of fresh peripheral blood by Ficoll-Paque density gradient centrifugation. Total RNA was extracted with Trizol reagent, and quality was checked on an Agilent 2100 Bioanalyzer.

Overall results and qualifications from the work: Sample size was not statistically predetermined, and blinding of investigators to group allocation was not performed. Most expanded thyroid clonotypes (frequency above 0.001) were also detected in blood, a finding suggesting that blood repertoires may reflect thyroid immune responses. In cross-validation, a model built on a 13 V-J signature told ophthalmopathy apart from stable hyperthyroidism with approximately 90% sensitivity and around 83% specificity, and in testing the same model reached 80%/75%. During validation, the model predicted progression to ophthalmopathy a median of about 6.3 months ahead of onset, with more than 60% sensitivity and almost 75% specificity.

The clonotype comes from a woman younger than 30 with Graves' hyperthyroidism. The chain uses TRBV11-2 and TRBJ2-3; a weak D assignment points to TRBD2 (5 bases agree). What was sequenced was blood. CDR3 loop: CASSQLDPLSTDTQYF. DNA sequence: TGTGCCAGCAGCCAACTAGATCCCCTTAGCACAGATACGCAGTATTTT.